One and the same sample provided the 9 T cell receptor beta chains below, sequenced in a study of blood T cell repertoires in COVID-19. Clones were read by immunoSEQ multiplex PCR, and TCRdb kept only the in-frame ones, dropping some. The data show 100,000 to 150,000 clones, with around 86% seen just once and roughly 27% held by the top ten. The sequenced sample consisted of peripheral blood. The source is a woman older than 75 with acute or convalescent COVID-19.

V gene TRBV5-1 combines with J gene TRBJ1-4; a possible D gene is TRBD1 (6 bases). V was clipped by 4 bases and J by 2 bases, with 18 bases between them. Germline CDR1 SGHRS, CDR2 YFSETQ. This CDR3 is built from 17 residues. The CDR3 is CASSAAAQGSTNEKLFF. CDR3 coding DNA: TGCGCCAGCAGCGCCGCCGCACAGGGAAGCACTAATGAAAAACTGTTTTTT.

The rearrangement links TRBV19 to TRBJ1-1; possibly TRBD1 for D (6 bases). Per the germline V gene, CDR1 is LNHDA and CDR2 is SQIVND (reference sequence). The CDR3 is made up of 13 amino acids. The V end lost 5 bases, the J end lost 12 bases, and 19 bases lay between the germline ends. The CDR3 DNA reads as TGTGCCAGTAGTGGACGTCGTGAGGGGGAAACTTTCTTT. Its translation is CASSGRREGETFF.

The chain carries TRBV6-5 and TRBJ1-2; 7 bases are shared with TRBD1. V gave up 4 bases and J gave up 3 bases; unmatched junction bases: 11. Germline values: CDR1 MNHEY, CDR2 SVGAGI. The CDR3 runs to 16 residues. Here the CDR3 reads CASSFGTARADYGYTF. The CDR3 DNA sequence: TGTGCCAGCAGTTTTGGGACAGCACGAGCAGACTATGGCTACACCTTC.

This chain links TRBV7-2 with TRBJ1-3, with D tentatively TRBD1 (5 bases). V was trimmed by 1 base and J by 0 bases, leaving 10 bases between them. The CDR3 is made up of 16 amino acids. CDR1 is SGHTA, CDR2 FQGNSA, per germline. The chain's CDR3 is CASSLGAGFSGNTIYF. The DNA for the CDR3 is TGTGCCAGCAGCTTAGGGGCAGGGTTCTCTGGAAACACCATATATTTT.

The genes are TRBV5-1 and TRBJ1-3, with a tentative D call TRBD1 (5 bases). The CDR3 length is 17 residues. Germline V lookup: CDR1 SGHRS, CDR2 YFSETQ. With 0 bases removed from V and 0 bases from J, the gap between germline ends came to 13 bases. CDR3 coding DNA: TGCGCCAGCAGCTTGGCTGGGGGAGGCAGCTCTGGAAACACCATATATTTT. This sequence encodes CASSLAGGGSSGNTIYF.

This clone was observed a handful of times. The CDR3 loop reads CASSKGTGPGSPLHF. CDR3 DNA: TGTGCCAGTAGTAAGGGGACAGGGCCAGGGTCACCCCTCCACTTT. The J gene is TRBJ1-6, the V gene TRBV19; 9 nucleotides align to TRBD1. The CDR3 has 15 residues. Germline V lookup: CDR1 LNHDA, CDR2 SQIVND (reference sequence). Trimming removed 4 bases from V and 10 bases from J; junction bases left unmatched: 8.

The gene calls are TRBV9 and TRBJ2-3; D gene unclear. Germline V gives CDR1 SGDLS, CDR2 YYNGEE. Trimming left V 1 base short and J 6 bases short, with 18 bases between. This CDR3 is 16 amino acids long. CDR3 in amino acids: CASSVFGPSTPDTQYF. The DNA for the CDR3 is TGTGCCAGCAGCGTATTTGGTCCCTCTACTCCTGATACGCAGTATTTT.

This clone was found a few times. This chain connects TRBV2 to TRBJ1-1; no definite D call. This CDR3 has 13 amino acids. Trimming took off 7 bases at V and 3 bases at J, with 12 bases between the two ends. The germline V gene has CDR1 SNHLY and CDR2 FYNNEI. CDR3 sequence: CASNAVPDTEAFF. Here the CDR3 DNA reads TGTGCCAGCAATGCGGTACCGGACACTGAAGCTTTCTTT.

The chain recombines TRBV29-1 with TRBJ2-1, with D perhaps TRBD1 (6 bases). Germline assignment: CDR1 SQVTM and CDR2 ANQGSEA. The V end lost 0 bases, the J end lost 8 bases, and 14 bases lay between the germline ends. The CDR3 is made up of 14 amino acids. In DNA form, the CDR3 reads TGCAGCGTTGAAGACCCCCCCTACAGGGATGAGCAGTTCTTC. Its translation: CSVEDPPYRDEQFF.